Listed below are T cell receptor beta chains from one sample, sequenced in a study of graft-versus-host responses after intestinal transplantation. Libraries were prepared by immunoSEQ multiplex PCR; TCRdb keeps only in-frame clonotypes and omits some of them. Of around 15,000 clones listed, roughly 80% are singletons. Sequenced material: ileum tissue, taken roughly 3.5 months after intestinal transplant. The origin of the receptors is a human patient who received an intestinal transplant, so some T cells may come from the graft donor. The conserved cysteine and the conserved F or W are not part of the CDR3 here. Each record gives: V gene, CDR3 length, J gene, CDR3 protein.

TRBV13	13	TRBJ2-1	ASRRLAGASNEQF
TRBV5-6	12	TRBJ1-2	ASSWGQGEYGYT
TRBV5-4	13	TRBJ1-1	ASSGAGPLNTEAF
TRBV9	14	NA	TSSVGWGAEAYEQY
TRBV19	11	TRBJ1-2	ASRPLGRGGYT
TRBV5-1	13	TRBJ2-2	ASRPLAGENGELF
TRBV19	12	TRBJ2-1	ASSMRGIGNEQF
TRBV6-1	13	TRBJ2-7	ASTSLAGGMGEQY
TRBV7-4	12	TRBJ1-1	AGRYRGTNTEAF
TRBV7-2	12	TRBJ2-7	ASSLGTTIYEQY
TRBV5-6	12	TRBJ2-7	ASSFGQGQNEQY
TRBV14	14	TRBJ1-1	ASSQDAGNPNTEAF
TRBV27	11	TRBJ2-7	ASRIQGSYEQY
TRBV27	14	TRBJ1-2	ASSPTPGFYYYGYT
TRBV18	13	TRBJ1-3	ASSPPGQGRNTIY
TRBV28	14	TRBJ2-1	ASRGYRDYTYNEQF
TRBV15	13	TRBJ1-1	ATSRDYGTSFEAF
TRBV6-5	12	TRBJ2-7	ASSYGQFSYEQY
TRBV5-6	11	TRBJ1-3	ASRKPRGNTIY
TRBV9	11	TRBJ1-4	ASSGREGEKLF
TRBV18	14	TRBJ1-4	ASSQGRHRVGEKLF
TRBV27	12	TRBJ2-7	ASSLLGRSYEQY
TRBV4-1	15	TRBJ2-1	ASSQEGQGSSYNEQF
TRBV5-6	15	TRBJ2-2	ASSLSHGGEYTGELF
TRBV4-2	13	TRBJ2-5	ASSPRGRRQETQY
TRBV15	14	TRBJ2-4	ATSRDSGGSKNIQY
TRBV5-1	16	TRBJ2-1	ASSLANVWTGLYNEQF
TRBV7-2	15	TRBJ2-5	ASSFRILGVVRETQY
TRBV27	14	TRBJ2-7	ASSLYRTQISYEQY
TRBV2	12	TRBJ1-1	ASRSTGVNTEAF
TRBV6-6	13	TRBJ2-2	ASSPTSGGTGELF
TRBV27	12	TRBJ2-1	ASSSRAYYNEQF
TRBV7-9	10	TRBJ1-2	ASSPYRDGYT
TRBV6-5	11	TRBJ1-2	ASSLGQGWGYT
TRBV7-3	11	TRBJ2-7	ASSLGLAYEQY
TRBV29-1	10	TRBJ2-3	SVPLGTDTQY
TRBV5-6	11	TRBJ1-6	ASTGAFGGPLH
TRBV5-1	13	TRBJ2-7	ASSLAGQGSYEQY
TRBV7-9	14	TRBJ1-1	ASSFSTGVLNTEAF
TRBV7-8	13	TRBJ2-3	ASSTGGAHTDTQY
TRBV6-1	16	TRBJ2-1	ASSGSFWETSPRNEQF
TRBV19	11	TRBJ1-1	ASSIWGGTEAF
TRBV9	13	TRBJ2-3	ASSVGQGRTDTQY
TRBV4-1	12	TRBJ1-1	ASSQDSAYTEAF
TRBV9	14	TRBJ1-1	ASSVSLQGTDTEAF
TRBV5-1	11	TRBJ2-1	ASRWRVYNEQF
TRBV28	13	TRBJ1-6	ASSPGGQYNSPLH
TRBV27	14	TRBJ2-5	ASSLSMSGFQETQY
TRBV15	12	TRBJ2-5	ATSREGRQETQY
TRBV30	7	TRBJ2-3	AWSKGQG
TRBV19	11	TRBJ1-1	ASSIGWNTEAF
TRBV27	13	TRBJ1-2	ASSHRDGYPYGYT
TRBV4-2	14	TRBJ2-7	ASSQVTGTPSYEQY
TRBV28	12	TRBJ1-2	ASSLARDGYGYT
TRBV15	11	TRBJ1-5	ATSRVRNQPQH
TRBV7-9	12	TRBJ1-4	ASSGTGVFEKLF
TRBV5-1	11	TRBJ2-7	ASSFSTLYEQY
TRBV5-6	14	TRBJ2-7	ASRTIDRDGAYEQY
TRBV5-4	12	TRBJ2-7	ASTTLGTGYEQY